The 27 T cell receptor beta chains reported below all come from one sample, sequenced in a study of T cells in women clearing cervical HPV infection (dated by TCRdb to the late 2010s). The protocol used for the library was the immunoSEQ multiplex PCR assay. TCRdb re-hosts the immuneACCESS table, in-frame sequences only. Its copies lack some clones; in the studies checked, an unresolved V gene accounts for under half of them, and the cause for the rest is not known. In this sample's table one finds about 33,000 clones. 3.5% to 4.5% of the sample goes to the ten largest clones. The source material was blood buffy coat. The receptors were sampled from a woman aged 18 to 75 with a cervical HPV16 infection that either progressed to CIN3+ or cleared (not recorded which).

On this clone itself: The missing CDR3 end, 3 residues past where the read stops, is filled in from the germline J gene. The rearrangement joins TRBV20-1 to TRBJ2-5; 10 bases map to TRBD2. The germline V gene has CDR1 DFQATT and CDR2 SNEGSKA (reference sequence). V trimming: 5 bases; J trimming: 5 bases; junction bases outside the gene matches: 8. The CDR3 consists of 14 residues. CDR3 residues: CSASPLAGDETQYF. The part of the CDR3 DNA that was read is TGCAGTGCTTCCCCCCTAGCGGGAGACGAGACC.

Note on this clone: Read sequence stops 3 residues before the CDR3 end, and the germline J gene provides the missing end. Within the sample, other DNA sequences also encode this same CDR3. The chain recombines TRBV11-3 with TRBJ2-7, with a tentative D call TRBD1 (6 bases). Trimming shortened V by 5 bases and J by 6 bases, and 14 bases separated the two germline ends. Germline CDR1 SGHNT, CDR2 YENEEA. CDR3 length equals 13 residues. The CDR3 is CASSPYLRGEQYF. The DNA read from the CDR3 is TGTGCCAGCAGCCCATACCTCAGGGGCGAG. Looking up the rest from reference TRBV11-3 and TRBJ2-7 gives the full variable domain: EAGVVQSPRYKIIEKKQPVAFWCNPISGHNTLYWYLQNLGQGPELLIRYENEEAVDDSQLPKDRFSAERLKGVDSTLKIQPAELGDSAVYLCASSPYLRGEQYFGPGTRLTVT.

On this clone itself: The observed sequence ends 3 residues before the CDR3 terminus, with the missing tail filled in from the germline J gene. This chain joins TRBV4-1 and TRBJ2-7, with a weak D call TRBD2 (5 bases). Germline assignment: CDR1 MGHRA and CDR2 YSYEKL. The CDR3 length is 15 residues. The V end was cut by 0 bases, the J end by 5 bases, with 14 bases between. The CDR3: CASSQDEGLIDEQYF. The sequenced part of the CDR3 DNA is TGCGCCAGCAGCCAAGATGAGGGTTTGATAGACGAG.

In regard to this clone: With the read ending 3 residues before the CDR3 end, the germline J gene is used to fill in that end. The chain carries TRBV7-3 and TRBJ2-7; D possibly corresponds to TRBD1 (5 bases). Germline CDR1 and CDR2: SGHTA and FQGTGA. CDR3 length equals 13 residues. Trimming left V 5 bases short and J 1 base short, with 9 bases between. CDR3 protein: CASSPTGSYEQYF. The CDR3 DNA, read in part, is TGTGCCAGCAGCCCCACAGGTTCCTACGAG.

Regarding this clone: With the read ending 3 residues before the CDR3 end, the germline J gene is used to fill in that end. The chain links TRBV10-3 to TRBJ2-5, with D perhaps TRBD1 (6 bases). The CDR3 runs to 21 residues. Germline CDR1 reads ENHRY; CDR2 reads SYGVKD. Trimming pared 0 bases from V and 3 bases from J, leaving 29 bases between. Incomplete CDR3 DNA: TGTGCCATCAGTGAGTCGGGGGTCGTTGGGGAAGGGACAAAGCGAAAAGAGACC. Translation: CAISESGVVGEGTKRKET. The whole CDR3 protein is CAISESGVVGEGTKRKETQYF.

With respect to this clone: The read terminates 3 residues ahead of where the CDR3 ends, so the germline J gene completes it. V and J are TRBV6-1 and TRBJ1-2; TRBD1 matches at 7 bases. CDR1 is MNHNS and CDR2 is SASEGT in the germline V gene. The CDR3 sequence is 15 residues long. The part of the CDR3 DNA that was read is TGTGCCAGCAGTGATTTAGGGGGCGGTTATTCCGAC. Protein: CASSDLGGGYSD. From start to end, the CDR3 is CASSDLGGGYSDYTF.

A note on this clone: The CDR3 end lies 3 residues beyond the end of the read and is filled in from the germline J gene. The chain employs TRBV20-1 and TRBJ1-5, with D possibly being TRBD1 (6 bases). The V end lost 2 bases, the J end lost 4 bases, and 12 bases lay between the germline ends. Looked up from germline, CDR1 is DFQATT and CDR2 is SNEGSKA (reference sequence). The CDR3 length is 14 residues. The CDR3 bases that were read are TGCAGTGCTAGACCTAGACAGGCGAATCAGCCC. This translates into CSARPRQANQP. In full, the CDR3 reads CSARPRQANQPQHF.

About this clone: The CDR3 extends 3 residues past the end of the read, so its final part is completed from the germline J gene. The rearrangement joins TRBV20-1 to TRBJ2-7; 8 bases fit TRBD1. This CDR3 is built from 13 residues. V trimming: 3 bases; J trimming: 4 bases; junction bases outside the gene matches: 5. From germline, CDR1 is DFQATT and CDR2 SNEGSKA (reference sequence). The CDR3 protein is CSASWDRTYEQYF. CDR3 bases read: TGCAGTGCTAGCTGGGACAGGACTTACGAG.

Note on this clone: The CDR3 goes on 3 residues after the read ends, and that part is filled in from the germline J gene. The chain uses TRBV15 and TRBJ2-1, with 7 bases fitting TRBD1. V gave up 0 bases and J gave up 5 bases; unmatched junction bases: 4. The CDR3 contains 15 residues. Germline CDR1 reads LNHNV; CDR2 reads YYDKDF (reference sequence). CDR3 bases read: TGTGCCACCAGCAGAGATCGGGACAGAGACAATGAG. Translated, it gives CATSRDRDRDNE. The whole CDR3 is CATSRDRDRDNEQFF.

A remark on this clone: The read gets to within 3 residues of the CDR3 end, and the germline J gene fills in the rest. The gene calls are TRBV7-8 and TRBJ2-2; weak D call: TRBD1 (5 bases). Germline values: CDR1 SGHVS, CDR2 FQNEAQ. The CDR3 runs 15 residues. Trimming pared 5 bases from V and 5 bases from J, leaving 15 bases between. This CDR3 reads CASSARAAGTGELFF. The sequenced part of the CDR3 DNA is TGTGCCAGCAGCGCCCGGGCGGCAGGGACCGGGGAG.

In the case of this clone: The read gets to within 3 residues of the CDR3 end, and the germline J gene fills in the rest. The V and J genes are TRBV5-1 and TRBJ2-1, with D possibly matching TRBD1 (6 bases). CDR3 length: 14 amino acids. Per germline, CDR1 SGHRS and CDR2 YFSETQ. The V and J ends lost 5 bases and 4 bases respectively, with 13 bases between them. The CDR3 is CASSAGDSYNEQFF. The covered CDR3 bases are TGCGCCAGCAGTGCAGGGGATAGTTACAATGAG.

CDR3 amino acids: CSAILAGGYEQYF. CDR3 DNA (partial): TGCAGTGCTATACTAGCGGGAGGGTACGAG. This chain uses TRBV20-1 with TRBJ2-7, with 13 bases lining up with TRBD2. The read is 3 residues too short to cover the CDR3 end, so that end is filled in from the germline J gene. CDR1 is DFQATT and CDR2 is SNEGSKA in the germline V gene (reference sequence). The CDR3 covers 13 residues. Trimming cost V 4 bases and J 4 bases; bases outside gene matches: 1.

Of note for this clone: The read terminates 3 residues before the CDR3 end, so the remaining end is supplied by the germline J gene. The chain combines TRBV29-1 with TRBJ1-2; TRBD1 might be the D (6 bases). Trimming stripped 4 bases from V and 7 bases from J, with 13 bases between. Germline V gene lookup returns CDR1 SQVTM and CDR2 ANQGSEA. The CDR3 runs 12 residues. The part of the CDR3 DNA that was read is TGCAGCGTTGGGGGCAGGGGAGGTGGC. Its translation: CSVGGRGGG. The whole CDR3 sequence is CSVGGRGGGYTF.

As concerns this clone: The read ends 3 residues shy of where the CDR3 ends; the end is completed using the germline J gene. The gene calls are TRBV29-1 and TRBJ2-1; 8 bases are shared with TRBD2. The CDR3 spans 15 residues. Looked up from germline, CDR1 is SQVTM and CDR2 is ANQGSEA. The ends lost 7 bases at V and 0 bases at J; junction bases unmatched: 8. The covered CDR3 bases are TGCAGCGCTGCCTTAGCGGGGAGCTCCTACAATGAG. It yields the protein CSAALAGSSYNE. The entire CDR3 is CSAALAGSSYNEQFF.

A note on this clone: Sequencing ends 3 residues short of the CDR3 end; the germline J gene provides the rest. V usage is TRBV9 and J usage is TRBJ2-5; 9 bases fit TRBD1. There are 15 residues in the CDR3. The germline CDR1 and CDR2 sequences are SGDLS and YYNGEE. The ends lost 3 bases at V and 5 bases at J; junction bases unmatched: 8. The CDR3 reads CASSEGGQGSETQYF. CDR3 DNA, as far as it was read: TGTGCCAGCAGCGAGGGGGGACAGGGTTCGGAGACC.

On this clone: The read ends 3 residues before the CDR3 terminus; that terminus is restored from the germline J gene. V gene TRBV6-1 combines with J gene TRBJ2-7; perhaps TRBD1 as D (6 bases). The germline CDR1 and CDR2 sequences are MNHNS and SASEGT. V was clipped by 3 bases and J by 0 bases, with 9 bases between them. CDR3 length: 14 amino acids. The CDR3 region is CASSERDISYEQYF. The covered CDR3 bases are TGTGCCAGCAGTGAGAGGGACATCTCCTACGAG.

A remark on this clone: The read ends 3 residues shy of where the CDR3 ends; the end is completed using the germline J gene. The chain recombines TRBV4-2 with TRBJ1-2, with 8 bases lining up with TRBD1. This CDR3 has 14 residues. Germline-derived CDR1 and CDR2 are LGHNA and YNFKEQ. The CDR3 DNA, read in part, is TGTGCCAGCAGCCAACAGGGGGCGCCAAAAGGC. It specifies CASSQQGAPKG. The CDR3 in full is CASSQQGAPKGYTF.

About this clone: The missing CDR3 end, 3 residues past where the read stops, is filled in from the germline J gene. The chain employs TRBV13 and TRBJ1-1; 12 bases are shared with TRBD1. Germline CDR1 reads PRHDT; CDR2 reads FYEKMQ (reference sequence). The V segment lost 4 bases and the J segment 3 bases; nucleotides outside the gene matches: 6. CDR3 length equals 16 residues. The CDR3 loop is CASSSGTGGRDTEAFF. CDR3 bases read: TGTGCCAGCAGCTCCGGGACAGGGGGCAGGGACACTGAA.

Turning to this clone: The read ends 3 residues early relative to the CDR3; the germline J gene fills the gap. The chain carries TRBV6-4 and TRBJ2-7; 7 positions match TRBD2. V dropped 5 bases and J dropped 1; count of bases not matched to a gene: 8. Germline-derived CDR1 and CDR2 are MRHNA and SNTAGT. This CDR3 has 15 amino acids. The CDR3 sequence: CASSPAAGPSYEQYF. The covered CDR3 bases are TGTGCCAGCAGTCCCGCAGCGGGACCGTCCTACGAG.

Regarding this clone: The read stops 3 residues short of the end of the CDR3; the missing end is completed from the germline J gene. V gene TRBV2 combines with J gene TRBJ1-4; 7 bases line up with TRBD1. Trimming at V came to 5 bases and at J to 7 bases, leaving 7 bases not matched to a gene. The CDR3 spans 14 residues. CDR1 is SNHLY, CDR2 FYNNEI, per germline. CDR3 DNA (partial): TGTGCCAGCAGTCGACAGGGTGGTAGTGAAAAA. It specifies CASSRQGGSEK. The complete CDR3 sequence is CASSRQGGSEKLFF.

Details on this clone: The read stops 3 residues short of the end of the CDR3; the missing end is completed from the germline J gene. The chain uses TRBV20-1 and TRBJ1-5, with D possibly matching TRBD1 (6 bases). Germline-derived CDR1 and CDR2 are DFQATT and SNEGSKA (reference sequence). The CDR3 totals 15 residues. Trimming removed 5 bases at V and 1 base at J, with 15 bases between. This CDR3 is CSASNLGASNQPQHF. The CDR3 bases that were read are TGCAGTGCTTCTAATCTGGGGGCCAGCAATCAGCCC.

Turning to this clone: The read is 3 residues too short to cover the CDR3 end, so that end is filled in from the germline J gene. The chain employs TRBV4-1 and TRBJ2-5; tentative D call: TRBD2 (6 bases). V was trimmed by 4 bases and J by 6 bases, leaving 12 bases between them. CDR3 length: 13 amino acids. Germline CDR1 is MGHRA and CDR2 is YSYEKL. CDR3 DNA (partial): TGCGCCAGCAGCCCGGACTATGCGAAGACC. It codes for CASSPDYAKT. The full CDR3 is CASSPDYAKTQYF.

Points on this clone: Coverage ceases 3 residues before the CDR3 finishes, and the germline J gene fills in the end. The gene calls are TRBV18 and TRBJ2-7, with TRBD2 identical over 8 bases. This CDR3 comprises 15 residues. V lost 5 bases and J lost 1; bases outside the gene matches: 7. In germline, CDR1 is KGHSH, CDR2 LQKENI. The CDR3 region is CASSSGGALSYEQYF. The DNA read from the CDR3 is TGTGCCAGCTCATCGGGGGGGGCCCTGTCCTACGAG.

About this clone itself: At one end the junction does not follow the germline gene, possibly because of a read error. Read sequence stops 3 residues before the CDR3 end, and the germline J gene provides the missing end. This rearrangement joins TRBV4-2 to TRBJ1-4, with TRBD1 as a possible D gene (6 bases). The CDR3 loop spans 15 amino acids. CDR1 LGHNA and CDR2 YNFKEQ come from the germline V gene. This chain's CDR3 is CASSQGGDPGEKLFF. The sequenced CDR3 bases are TGCGCCAGCAGCCAAGGGGGGGACCCGGGAGAAAAA.

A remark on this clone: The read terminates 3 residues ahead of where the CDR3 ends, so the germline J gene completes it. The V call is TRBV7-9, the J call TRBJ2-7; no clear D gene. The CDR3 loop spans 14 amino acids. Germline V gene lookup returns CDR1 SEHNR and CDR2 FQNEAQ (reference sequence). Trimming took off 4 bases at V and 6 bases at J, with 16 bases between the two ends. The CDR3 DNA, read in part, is TGTGCCAGCAGCTCCCTAACCCTACGCTCCGAG. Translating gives CASSSLTLRSE. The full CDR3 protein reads CASSSLTLRSEQYF.

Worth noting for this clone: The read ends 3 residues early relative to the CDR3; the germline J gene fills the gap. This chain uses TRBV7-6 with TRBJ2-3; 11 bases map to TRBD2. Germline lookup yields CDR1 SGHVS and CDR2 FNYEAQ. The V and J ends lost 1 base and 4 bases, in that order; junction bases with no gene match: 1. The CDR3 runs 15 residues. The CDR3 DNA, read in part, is TGTGCCAGCAGCTTAGGTAGCGGGAGGGCAGATACG. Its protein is CASSLGSGRADT. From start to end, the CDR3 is CASSLGSGRADTQYF.

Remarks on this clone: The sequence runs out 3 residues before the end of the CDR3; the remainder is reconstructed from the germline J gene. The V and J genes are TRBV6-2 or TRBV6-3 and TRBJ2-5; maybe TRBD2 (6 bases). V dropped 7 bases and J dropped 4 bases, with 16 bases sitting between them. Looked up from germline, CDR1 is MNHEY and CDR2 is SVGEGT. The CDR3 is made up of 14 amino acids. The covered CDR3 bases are TGTGCCAGCATGTGGGGGGTCTCAGGAGAGACC. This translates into CASMWGVSGET. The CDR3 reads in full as CASMWGVSGETQYF.